The sequence of this T cell receptor (beta chain) was determined in a study of chemoradiotherapy in HPV16-positive cancers. This CDR3 has 18 residues. Germline V gene sequence: CDR1 MGHRA, CDR2 YSYEKL. The V gene end was trimmed by 2 bases and the J gene end by 6 bases; junction bases not matched to a gene: 10. Some clones are missing from TCRdb's copy, which holds only in-frame ones; the method was immunoSEQ multiplex PCR. The sample yields about 68,000 clones, almost 90% seen once. This clonotype originated in a human donor with HPV-associated anogenital cancer. This specimen was blood, taken from a patient who underwent chemoradiotherapy. The chain recombines TRBV4-1 with TRBJ2-2; 12 nucleotides match TRBD2. CDR3 in DNA: TGCGCCAGCAGCCAACCCCTGGGGGGACTAGCGGGCGCCGGGGAGCTGTTTTTT. This sequence encodes CASSQPLGGLAGAGELFF.